These T cell receptor beta chains were read from a single sample in a study of blood T cell repertoires in COVID-19. The repertoire was sequenced with immunoSEQ multiplex PCR; TCRdb's copy has only in-frame clones and lacks some. The sample records approximately 140,000 clones, 80% to 90% being singletons. What was sequenced was peripheral blood. The receptors here all came from a man in his 70s with acute or convalescent COVID-19. CDR3s include the opening cysteine and the closing phenylalanine or tryptophan. Fields, in order: V gene, J gene, clone size, CDR3 length, D gene, CDR3 DNA, CDR3 protein. A D gene is named only where the DNA matches it firmly. The listing skips clone size in some rows; elsewhere it reads once, few, many or a size class.

TRBV5-1	TRBJ1-4	few	14	NA	TGCGCCAGCAGCCCCGGGGAAGTTAATGAAAAACTGTTTTTT	CASSPGEVNEKLFF
TRBV5-8	TRBJ1-4	NA	15	TRBD1	TGTGCCAGCAGCTACAGGACAGGGGGAGATGAAAAACTGTTTTTT	CASSYRTGGDEKLFF
TRBV14	TRBJ2-5	NA	15	TRBD1	TGTGCCAGCAGCCATCCGGGACAGCGGAAAGAGACCCAGTACTTC	CASSHPGQRKETQYF
TRBV10-3	TRBJ2-2	NA	19	TRBD2	TGTGCCATCAGTGCCCCCGCGACTAGCGGGAGTTGGAACACCGGGGAGCTGTTTTTT	CAISAPATSGSWNTGELFF
TRBV24-1	TRBJ2-1	NA	16	TRBD2	TGTGCCACCAGTGCGGTCGGGAGGGCCAAGGCTAATGAGCAGTTCTTC	CATSAVGRAKANEQFF
TRBV2	TRBJ2-7	NA	12	NA	TGTGCCAGCAGGCCCCTAGCGATCGAGCAGTACTTC	CASRPLAIEQYF
TRBV5-4	TRBJ2-1	NA	13	NA	TGTGCCAGCAGGCCTAGGGAGAGCAATGAGCAGTTCTTC	CASRPRESNEQFF
TRBV27	TRBJ2-7	NA	14	NA	TGTGCCAGCAGTTTAAGGGACTCCACCTACGAGCAGTACTTC	CASSLRDSTYEQYF
TRBV7-2	TRBJ2-7	once	15	TRBD1	TGTGCCAGCAGCTTAGTCGGGACAGGGTCCTACGAGCAGTACTTC	CASSLVGTGSYEQYF
TRBV7-3	TRBJ2-1	NA	15	TRBD2	TGTGCCAGCAGCCCTGCGGGAGTCACCTACAATGAGCAGTTCTTC	CASSPAGVTYNEQFF
TRBV19	TRBJ2-2	NA	15	TRBD1	TGTGCCAGTACTCCCGGGACAGGGTTCACCGGGGAGCTGTTTTTT	CASTPGTGFTGELFF
TRBV2	TRBJ1-1	NA	13	TRBD1	TGTGCCACCGTGACAGGGTTGAACACTGAAGCTTTCTTT	CATVTGLNTEAFF
TRBV5-1	TRBJ1-1	NA	15	TRBD1	TGCGCCAGCAGCGCACAGGGGCGGGGAAACACTGAAGCTTTCTTT	CASSAQGRGNTEAFF
TRBV7-9	TRBJ2-1	once	17	TRBD2	TGTGCCAGCAGCGCCAGCCCTGGACTAGCGCTTATCAATGAGCAGTTCTTC	CASSASPGLALINEQFF
TRBV5-1	TRBJ2-3	NA	18	TRBD2	TGCGCCAGCAGCTCTGGACTAGCGGGAGGTCTTTCGACAGATACGCAGTATTTT	CASSSGLAGGLSTDTQYF
TRBV5-4	TRBJ1-1	NA	14	NA	TGTGCCAGCAGCCCATACGGAGTGAACACTGAAGCTTTCTTT	CASSPYGVNTEAFF
TRBV4-3	TRBJ2-7	NA	13	NA	TGCGCCAGCAGCCAAGATCCGGTAAGCGAGCAGTACTTC	CASSQDPVSEQYF
TRBV19	TRBJ1-5	NA	13	NA	TGTGCCAGTAGTGCACCAGGGTATCAGCCCCAGCATTTT	CASSAPGYQPQHF
TRBV6-4	TRBJ2-2	NA	14	TRBD1	TGTGCCAGCTCTCAGGACAGGGGAACCGGGGAGCTGTTTTTT	CASSQDRGTGELFF
TRBV5-1	TRBJ2-3	NA	16	TRBD2	TGCGCCAGCAGCTTGTCTACTAGCGGGCGCACAGATACGCAGTATTTT	CASSLSTSGRTDTQYF
TRBV5-5	TRBJ1-5	NA	13	TRBD1	TGTGCCAGCAGCTTCACAGGGGAGGAGGCCCAGCATTTT	CASSFTGEEAQHF
TRBV20-1	TRBJ2-1	NA	11	NA	TGCAGTGCTAGTGTGCGGAGTGAGCAGTTCTTC	CSASVRSEQFF
TRBV27	TRBJ2-7	NA	13	NA	TGTGCCAGCAGTTTGCGGGTAGGCTACGAGCAGTACTTC	CASSLRVGYEQYF
TRBV20-1	TRBJ1-5	NA	12	NA	TGCAGTGCTAGTTTAAGCAATCAGCCCCAGCATTTT	CSASLSNQPQHF
TRBV28	TRBJ1-4	once	17	TRBD1	TGTGCCAGCAGTTACCGGGACAGCGTAGCAACTAATGAAAAACTGTTTTTT	CASSYRDSVATNEKLFF
TRBV7-3	TRBJ2-2	NA	15	NA	TGTGCCAGCAGCTTTTTCCCCCCCGGGTCCGGGGAGCTGTTTTTT	CASSFFPPGSGELFF
TRBV5-1	TRBJ1-5	NA	16	TRBD1	TGCGCCAGCAGCTTGGGGGGACAGGGGGCTAGCCAGCCCCAGCATTTT	CASSLGGQGASQPQHF
TRBV6-2/TRBV6-3	TRBJ2-3	NA	18	TRBD2	TGTGCCAGCAGTCTCCCGGGACTAGCGGGGAGAGGGGGAGATACGCAGTATTTT	CASSLPGLAGRGGDTQYF
TRBV28	TRBJ2-2	once	16	NA	TGTGCCAGCAGTTTAGCAGGGAACAGGTTAGCCGGGGAGCTGTTTTTT	CASSLAGNRLAGELFF
TRBV5-5	TRBJ2-1	NA	15	TRBD2	TGTGCCAGCAGCCTAGGGACTACGGGGTACAATGAGCAGTTCTTC	CASSLGTTGYNEQFF
TRBV2	TRBJ2-1	NA	11	NA	TGTGCCAGCAGCCTCAGGGGTGAGCAGTTCTTC	CASSLRGEQFF
TRBV6-1	TRBJ1-4	once	14	NA	TGTGCCAGCAGTGAAGACACAGGAACTGAAAAACTGTTTTTT	CASSEDTGTEKLFF
TRBV7-9	TRBJ2-3	NA	12	NA	TGTGCCAGCAGCTGGAGTGCAGATACGCAGTATTTT	CASSWSADTQYF
TRBV27	TRBJ2-7	NA	16	TRBD1	TGTGCCAGCAGTTTATGGTCAGGACAGGGGGCCCACGAGCAGTACTTC	CASSLWSGQGAHEQYF
TRBV28	TRBJ1-4	NA	14	NA	TGTGCCAGCAGTTTTGAGGGTAGATCGGCTGGACTGTTTTTT	CASSFEGRSAGLFF
TRBV28	TRBJ2-2	NA	12	NA	TGTGCCAGCACCACATCCACCGGGGAGCTGTTTTTT	CASTTSTGELFF
TRBV28	TRBJ2-6	NA	16	NA	TGTGCCAGCAGTTTGGAAGGGGCCCGCGCGGCCAACGTCCTGACTTTC	CASSLEGARAANVLTF
TRBV7-6	TRBJ1-6	NA	14	TRBD1	TGTGCCAGCAGCCCCTCCCAGGGGGGCTCACCCCTCCACTTT	CASSPSQGGSPLHF
TRBV7-2	TRBJ2-1	NA	16	TRBD1	TGTGCCAGCAGCTCTCGACAGGGGGATAACGACAATGAGCAGTTCTTC	CASSSRQGDNDNEQFF
TRBV6-2/TRBV6-3	TRBJ1-6	NA	15	TRBD1	TGTGCCAGCAGCTGGGGACAGGCGGGAAATTCACCCCTCCACTTT	CASSWGQAGNSPLHF
TRBV3-1/TRBV3-2	TRBJ2-1	NA	12	NA	TGTGCCAGCACCGGAGGATACAATGAGCAGTTCTTC	CASTGGYNEQFF
TRBV5-1	TRBJ2-1	few	11	TRBD1	TGCGCCAGCAGCAAGCCGGGACAGCCGTTCTTC	CASSKPGQPFF
TRBV19	TRBJ1-4	NA	15	NA	TGTGCCAGTAGTATCGACGGCCGGAGTAGTGAAAAACTGTTTTTT	CASSIDGRSSEKLFF
TRBV5-1	TRBJ2-5	NA	11	NA	TGCGCCAGCAGCTTGCGAGAGACCCAGTACTTC	CASSLRETQYF